These 17 T cell receptor beta chains share one sample of origin, sequenced in a study of T cells after yellow fever vaccination. Each CDR3 protein is one row after TCRdb ran MiXCR on the 5' RACE reads. The table lists about 340,000 distinct CDR3 sequences, 7.5% to 9% of them singletons. This specimen was PBMCs, taken on the day of the first yellow fever vaccination. These receptors all stem from a man aged 18 to 29 who received the YFV17D yellow fever vaccine.

This clonotype was seen repeatedly, ten times or more. This chain uses TRBV5-6 with TRBJ1-2, with no clear D. The CDR3 sequence is 15 residues long. V lost 1 base, J lost 7 bases, and 17 bases lay in between. Germline CDR1 reads SGHDT; CDR2 reads YYEEEE. The CDR3 here is CASSLLGGMGFGYTF. The DNA of the CDR3 is TGTGCCAGCAGCTTGTTGGGCGGAATGGGTTTTGGCTACACCTTC. Supplemented by reference TRBV5-6 and TRBJ1-2, the full variable domain reads DAGVTQSPTHLIKTRGQQVTLRCSPKSGHDTVSWYQQALGQGPQFIFQYYEEEERQRGNFPDRFSGHQFPNYSSELNVNALLLGDSALYLCASSLLGGMGFGYTFGSGTRLTVV.

This clonotype was seen repeatedly, ten times or more. The V call is TRBV6-1, the J call TRBJ1-3, with D unresolved. The CDR3 is made up of 16 amino acids. The V end lost 5 bases, the J end lost 4 bases, and 18 bases lay between the germline ends. Germline V CDR1 and CDR2: MNHNS, SASEGT. The DNA for the CDR3 is TGTGCCAGCAGTCCTCCAGACATGGAAAGAGGAAACACCATATATTTT. Translating gives CASSPPDMERGNTIYF.

The genes are TRBV11-2 and TRBJ2-5; 8 bases match TRBD2. The germline V gene encodes CDR1 SGHAT and CDR2 FQNNGV. The CDR3 extends over 15 amino acids. Trimming at V came to 4 bases and at J to 3 bases, leaving 7 bases not matched to a gene. CDR3 sequence: CASSSGGPRKETQYF. DNA for the CDR3: TGTGCCAGCAGCTCGGGGGGGCCTAGAAAAGAGACCCAGTACTTC.

J is TRBJ1-5 and V is TRBV27, with D possibly matching TRBD1 (6 bases). Germline V gene sequence: CDR1 MNHEY, CDR2 SMNVEV (reference sequence). V shed 3 bases and J shed 5 bases, with 8 bases lying between them. This CDR3 is built from 13 residues. CDR3 region: CASSFTGYQPQHF. CDR3 bases: TGTGCCAGCAGTTTTACAGGGTATCAGCCCCAGCATTTT.

The chain combines TRBV28 with TRBJ1-3; D might be TRBD1 (5 bases). This CDR3 has 19 residues. Germline CDR1 reads MDHEN; CDR2 reads SYDVKM. The V end lost 1 base, the J end lost 2 bases, and 21 bases lay between the germline ends. In DNA, the CDR3 is TGTGCCAGCAGTTTATCCGTGGCCCCAGGGACGAGGCCTGGAAACACCATATATTTT. Translation: CASSLSVAPGTRPGNTIYF.

The V and J genes are TRBV4-2 and TRBJ1-6, with D hard to call. V lost 0 bases to trimming and J lost 9 bases, with 12 bases between them. Germline V gives CDR1 LGHNA, CDR2 YNFKEQ. The CDR3 is 15 amino acids. In DNA form, the CDR3 reads TGTGCCAGCAGCCAAGACTGGGAGATGGCTTCACCCCTCCACTTT. It yields the protein CASSQDWEMASPLHF.

This CDR3 is CASSEWNGSSYNEQFF. The CDR3 DNA sequence: TGCGCCAGCAGTGAGTGGAACGGAAGCTCCTACAATGAGCAGTTCTTC. The V gene is TRBV10-2, the J gene TRBJ2-1; D unclear. Germline V lookup: CDR1 WSHSY, CDR2 SAAADI. V was clipped by 1 base and J by 0 bases, with 10 bases between them. The CDR3 covers 16 residues.

In this sample, this clonotype turned up a few times. The J gene is TRBJ1-4, the V gene TRBV12-3 or TRBV12-4; D is uncertain. V was clipped by 7 bases and J by 10 bases, with 10 bases between them. This CDR3 region has 11 residues. This CDR3 is CASTPGGKLFF. The CDR3 bases are TGTGCCAGCACCCCAGGAGGAAAACTGTTTTTT.

This clonotype was detected a few times. Here the CDR3 reads CASSYPVGELFF. The DNA of the CDR3 is TGTGCCAGCAGTTATCCTGTCGGGGAGCTGTTTTTT. This chain connects TRBV12-3 or TRBV12-4 to TRBJ2-2; no definite D call. The CDR3 consists of 12 residues. V dropped 4 bases and J dropped 7 bases, with 7 bases sitting between them.

Many counts were recorded for this clonotype. The chain is built from TRBV7-3 and TRBJ2-1; tentatively, D is TRBD1 (5 bases). Germline V gene data show CDR1 as SGHTA and CDR2 as FQGTGA. V lost 4 bases and J 5 bases, leaving 9 bases between the germline ends. The CDR3 contains 13 residues. The CDR3: CASSYRQNNEQFF. As DNA, the CDR3 is TGTGCCAGCAGCTATAGACAGAACAATGAGCAGTTCTTC.

This clonotype was seen only a few times. CDR3 DNA: TGTGCCAGCAGTGACAGAATTTTAAGCACAGATACGCAGTATTTT. It is translated as CASSDRILSTDTQYF. This chain connects TRBV28 to TRBJ2-3, with a weak D call TRBD1 (5 bases). The CDR3 has 15 amino acids. CDR1 MDHEN and CDR2 SYDVKM come from the germline V gene. Trimming pared 5 bases from V and 0 bases from J, leaving 12 bases between. The full variable domain, in which reference TRBV28 and TRBJ2-3 provide the parts outside the CDR3, is DVKVTQSSRYLVKRTGEKVFLECVQDMDHENMFWYRQDPGLGLRLIYFSYDVKMKEKGDIPEGYSVSREKKERFSLILESASTNQTSMYLCASSDRILSTDTQYFGPGTRLTVL.

The rearrangement uses TRBV5-4 and TRBJ1-1, with 9 positions matching TRBD1. The CDR3 sequence is 13 residues long. The germline V gene encodes CDR1 SGHNT and CDR2 YYREEE (reference sequence). The CDR3 nucleotides are TGTGCTACAGGGGGCGTTGGGAACACTGAAGCTTTCTTT. It is translated as CATGGVGNTEAFF.

Ten or more counts support this clonotype. The J gene is TRBJ2-7, the V gene TRBV25-1, with D perhaps TRBD1 or TRBD2 (6 bases each). CDR3 length equals 15 residues. V was clipped by 3 bases and J by 4 bases, with 16 bases between them. Germline-derived CDR1 and CDR2 are MGHDK and SYGVNS. CDR3 protein: CASSEHGGPRYEQYF. CDR3 nucleotides: TGTGCCAGCAGTGAGCACGGGGGCCCAAGGTACGAGCAGTACTTC.

In this sample, this clonotype turned up a few times. This chain links TRBV12-3 or TRBV12-4 with TRBJ1-6; D is possibly TRBD1 (6 bases). V was clipped by 5 bases and J by 6 bases, with 11 bases between them. CDR3 length: 14 amino acids. CDR3 residues: CASSPTGPNSPLHF. The CDR3 DNA reads as TGTGCCAGCAGTCCGACAGGCCCTAATTCACCCCTCCACTTT.

This chain links TRBV5-1 with TRBJ2-3, with D perhaps TRBD1 (7 bases). Germline CDR1 SGHRS, CDR2 YFSETQ. Deletions cut 0 bases from V and 2 bases from J, with 13 bases between. The CDR3 spans 16 residues. Here the CDR3 DNA reads TGCGCCAGCAGCTTGGCCCCAGGGGGGCCCACAGATACGCAGTATTTT. Translating it yields CASSLAPGGPTDTQYF.

This clonotype was observed a few times. The chain carries TRBV12-3 or TRBV12-4 and TRBJ2-2; no firm D call. CDR3 length equals 14 residues. The germline V and J ends were trimmed by 1 base and 3 bases, with 6 bases remaining between them. The CDR3 protein is CASSLVVHTGELFF. The CDR3 DNA reads TGTGCCAGCAGTTTAGTGGTTCACACCGGGGAGCTGTTTTTT.

This clonotype showed up many times. The gene calls are TRBV4-3 and TRBJ2-7; a weak D match, TRBD2 (5 bases). This CDR3 is built from 14 residues. The V end was cut by 0 bases, the J end by 3 bases, with 9 bases between. Germline values: CDR1 LGHNA, CDR2 YSLEER. The CDR3 sequence: CASSQDRAGYEQYF. For the CDR3, the DNA is TGCGCCAGCAGCCAAGATCGCGCGGGCTACGAGCAGTACTTC.